The 24 T cell receptor beta chains listed next were all sequenced from one sample in a study of response to subunit inactivated influenza vaccine. TCRdb re-called the RT-PCR reads with MiXCR, one entry per CDR3 protein. This sample has under 550,000 distinct CDR3 sequences; 7.6% occur once, and the top ten carry 10% to 15%. The material sequenced was PBMCs from blood, taken less than 30 months after vaccination. The receptors here all came from a man aged 50 to 69 who received an inactivated influenza vaccine.

Worth noting for this clonotype: A read error may be the cause here, since a much bigger clone is one base away. The J gene is TRBJ2-7, the V gene TRBV20-1; a weak D match, TRBD1 (6 bases). Trimming stripped 1 base from V and 5 bases from J, with 12 bases between. This CDR3 contains 13 residues. From germline, CDR1 is DFQATT and CDR2 SNEGSKA (reference sequence). CDR3 sequence (DNA): TGCAGTGCTAGAGGGACAGCCAACGACGAGCAGTACTTC. It is translated as CSARGTANDEQYF.

This clonotype was recorded a few times. The chain has TRBV20-1 and TRBJ1-6, with D unresolved. There are 11 residues in the CDR3. Per germline, CDR1 DFQATT and CDR2 SNEGSKA (reference sequence). Trimming left V 1 base short and J 10 bases short, with 5 bases between. CDR3 protein: CSARGSSPLHF. The CDR3 DNA reads as TGCAGTGCTAGAGGGAGCTCACCCCTCCACTTT.

This clonotype was counted between two and nine times. This rearrangement joins TRBV16 to TRBJ1-5, with D unclear. Trimming removed 2 bases at V and 4 bases at J, with 9 bases between. CDR1 KGHSY and CDR2 FQNENV come from the germline V gene. CDR3 length equals 14 residues. As DNA, the CDR3 is TGTGCCAGCAGCCAACGCAGTCCGAATCAGCCCCAGCATTTT. Its protein product is CASSQRSPNQPQHF. The entire variable domain, with the rest obtained from reference TRBV16 and TRBJ1-5, is as follows: GEEVAQTPKHLVRGEGQKAKLYCAPIKGHSYVFWYQQVLKNEFKFLISFQNENVFDETGMPKERFSAKCLPNSPCSLEIQATKLEDSAVYFCASSQRSPNQPQHFGDGTRLSIL.

The chain links TRBV20-1 to TRBJ2-1; 14 nucleotides match TRBD2. This CDR3 has 16 residues. Unmatched junction bases numbered 11, after V lost 6 bases and J lost 7 bases. CDR1 is DFQATT and CDR2 is SNEGSKA in the germline V gene (reference sequence). The CDR3 sequence is CSAPGGLAGEWNEQFF. For the CDR3, the DNA is TGCAGTGCCCCGGGGGGACTAGCGGGAGAATGGAATGAGCAGTTCTTC.

This clonotype has at least ten counts. The chain links TRBV28 to TRBJ2-7; 7 nucleotides agree with TRBD2. Looked up from germline, CDR1 is MDHEN and CDR2 is SYDVKM. The CDR3 runs 15 residues. V was clipped by 5 bases and J by 4 bases; unmatched bases: 11. The DNA of the CDR3 is TGTGCCAGCAGTCCGAGGGACTACTTAGTTTACGAGCAGTACTTC. It translates to CASSPRDYLVYEQYF.

This clonotype was detected a few times. The CDR3: CASSLRPGASNQPQHF. The CDR3 nucleotides are TGCGCCAGCAGCTTGCGGCCCGGGGCTAGCAATCAGCCCCAGCATTTT. J is TRBJ1-5 and V is TRBV5-1, with D perhaps matching TRBD1 (5 bases). Germline CDR1 SGHRS, CDR2 YFSETQ. Trimming stripped 1 base from V and 0 bases from J, with 11 bases between. The CDR3 loop spans 16 amino acids.

This clonotype was detected only a few times. This chain links TRBV20-1 with TRBJ1-1; D not resolved. Germline V CDR1 and CDR2: DFQATT, SNEGSKA (reference sequence). The CDR3 loop spans 13 amino acids. V was shortened by 5 bases and J by 3 bases, with 13 bases between the two germline ends. The CDR3 loop is CSADWEGDTEAFF. The CDR3 region has the DNA TGCAGTGCTGACTGGGAGGGAGACACTGAAGCTTTCTTT.

This chain connects TRBV24-1 to TRBJ2-2; D ambiguous. With 4 bases removed from V and 1 base from J, the gap between germline ends came to 6 bases. Germline CDR1 is KGHDR and CDR2 is SFDVKD. The CDR3 sequence is 14 residues long. The CDR3 reads CATSDPRNTGELFF. CDR3 sequence (DNA): TGTGCCACCAGTGACCCCCGGAACACCGGGGAGCTGTTTTTT.

This clonotype has just a few counts. The rearrangement links TRBV6-2 or TRBV6-3 to TRBJ2-7; D is uncertain. The germline V and J ends were trimmed by 4 bases and 3 bases, with 13 bases remaining between them. The CDR3 has 14 amino acids. In germline, CDR1 is MNHEY, CDR2 SVGEGT. CDR3 loop: CASSSKSGDYEQYF. The CDR3 coding sequence is TGTGCCAGCAGTTCTAAAAGTGGTGACTACGAGCAGTACTTC.

The chain employs TRBV6-1 and TRBJ2-2; 9 nucleotides match TRBD1. Germline CDR1 reads MNHNS; CDR2 reads SASEGT. The junction had 11 bases not matched to a gene; V was cut back by 7 bases and J by 2 bases. The CDR3 length is 17 residues. As DNA, the CDR3 is TGTGCCAGCATCTACAGTCGGGACAGGGTTAACACCGGGGAGCTGTTTTTT. As protein: CASIYSRDRVNTGELFF.

The chain uses TRBV11-2 and TRBJ1-2; 8 bases are shared with TRBD1. There are 18 residues in the CDR3. CDR1 SGHAT and CDR2 FQNNGV come from the germline V gene. Trimming took 0 bases from V and 1 from J; bases not matched to a gene: 10. CDR3 DNA sequence: TGTGCCAGCAGCTTAGATAGCGCGACAGGGGTCTTTAACTATGGCTACACCTTC. It encodes CASSLDSATGVFNYGYTF.

In this sample, this clonotype turned up many times. The rearrangement uses TRBV24-1 and TRBJ2-2; D may be TRBD2 (7 bases). This CDR3 is built from 14 residues. From germline, CDR1 is KGHDR and CDR2 SFDVKD. With 2 bases removed from V and 6 bases from J, the gap between germline ends came to 9 bases. The CDR3 sequence is CATSDSRGPGELFF. CDR3 sequence (DNA): TGTGCCACCAGTGATTCGCGGGGGCCCGGGGAGCTGTTTTTT.

This clonotype was found a few times. V gene TRBV20-1 combines with J gene TRBJ2-1; 14 nucleotides match TRBD2. CDR3 length: 16 residues. Germline V gives CDR1 DFQATT, CDR2 SNEGSKA (reference sequence). The ends lost 6 bases at V and 7 bases at J; junction bases unmatched: 11. DNA for the CDR3: TGCAGTGCGGAGTTAGTCGGGACTAGCGGGAGTAATGAGCAGTTCTTC. It translates to CSAELVGTSGSNEQFF.

The chain joins TRBV20-1 to TRBJ1-2; 7 bases match TRBD1. There are 14 residues in the CDR3. V was pared by 6 bases and J by 8 bases, with 15 bases of the junction left unmatched. Germline assignment: CDR1 DFQATT and CDR2 SNEGSKA (reference sequence). In nucleotides, the CDR3 is TGCAGTGCATCTCCGGGACAGATTACCCACGGCTACACCTTC. It yields the protein CSASPGQITHGYTF.

This clonotype was seen more than once but under ten times. The chain carries TRBV12-3 or TRBV12-4 and TRBJ2-7; D may be TRBD2 (6 bases). CDR3 length equals 12 residues. V was trimmed by 4 bases and J by 6 bases, leaving 10 bases between them. Written as DNA, the CDR3 is TGTGCCAGCAGTTCGACTAGTTTCGAGCAGTACTTC. Translation gives CASSSTSFEQYF.

There are many counts of this clonotype. The V call is TRBV12-3 or TRBV12-4, the J call TRBJ1-5; D might be TRBD1 (6 bases). This CDR3 has 16 residues. V was trimmed by 0 bases and J by 2 bases, leaving 11 bases between them. The CDR3 is CASSLAPQGRNQPQHF. The CDR3 DNA reads as TGTGCCAGCAGTTTAGCGCCCCAGGGGCGCAATCAGCCCCAGCATTTT.

This clonotype was counted at least ten times. V usage is TRBV6-1 and J usage is TRBJ2-3, with D tentatively TRBD1 or TRBD2 (5 bases each). The V gene lost 5 bases and the J gene lost 9 bases, with 12 bases spanning the gap. CDR1 is MNHNS and CDR2 is SASEGT in the germline V gene. The CDR3 runs 12 residues. CDR3 sequence: CASSWGMRTQYF. CDR3 in DNA: TGTGCCAGCAGTTGGGGGATGAGGACGCAGTATTTT.

This clonotype was counted ten times or more. This rearrangement joins TRBV12-3 or TRBV12-4 to TRBJ1-5, with D maybe TRBD1 (6 bases). V lost 3 bases to trimming and J lost 7 bases, with 13 bases between them. The CDR3 consists of 14 residues. The DNA of the CDR3 is TGTGCCAGCAGTTTCTCAGGGGAAGTACAGCCCCAGCATTTT. It encodes CASSFSGEVQPQHF.

This clonotype showed up just a few times. The V call is TRBV4-1, the J call TRBJ2-5; 13 bases are a match to TRBD2. The length of the CDR3 is 15 residues. CDR1 is MGHRA and CDR2 is YSYEKL in the germline V gene. The trim removed 5 bases at V and 4 bases at J, leaving 4 bases unmatched. In nucleotides, the CDR3 is TGCGCCAGCAGCAAAGGACTAGCGGGAGTAGAGACCCAGTACTTC. It encodes CASSKGLAGVETQYF.

This clonotype has ten or more counts. The rearrangement links TRBV4-2 to TRBJ1-4, with 9 nucleotides matching TRBD1. Germline assignment: CDR1 LGHNA and CDR2 YNFKEQ. V lost 4 bases to trimming and J lost 6 bases; unmatched junction nucleotides: 3. CDR3 length: 14 amino acids. In DNA form, the CDR3 reads TGTGCCAGCAGCCGGACAGGGGTTGATGAAAAACTGTTTTTT. It translates to CASSRTGVDEKLFF.

This clonotype was seen more than once but under ten times. The gene calls are TRBV4-2 and TRBJ2-7, with 7 positions matching TRBD1. The CDR3 contains 15 residues. In germline, CDR1 is LGHNA, CDR2 YNFKEQ. The junction had 6 bases not matched to a gene; V was cut back by 1 base and J by 3 bases. The DNA for the CDR3 is TGTGCCAGCAGCCAAGGGCAGGGGGTATACTACGAGCAGTACTTC. The encoded protein is CASSQGQGVYYEQYF.

The chain joins TRBV10-3 to TRBJ2-1, with 9 bases matching TRBD2. The V gene end was trimmed by 4 bases and the J gene end by 4 bases; junction bases not matched to a gene: 8. CDR1 ENHRY and CDR2 SYGVKD come from the germline V gene. The CDR3 is 16 residues long. The CDR3 loop reads CAISAGIAGDYNEQFF. Written as DNA, the CDR3 is TGTGCCATCAGTGCAGGAATAGCGGGGGATTACAATGAGCAGTTCTTC.

V usage is TRBV15 and J usage is TRBJ1-3, with D uncertain. The CDR3 covers 12 residues. The germline V and J ends were trimmed by 0 bases and 8 bases, with 5 bases remaining between them. CDR1 is LNHNV, CDR2 YYDKDF, per germline (reference sequence). In DNA, the CDR3 is TGTGCCACCAGCAGAGATCTTTACACCATATATTTT. It codes for CATSRDLYTIYF.

This chain uses TRBV30 with TRBJ1-1; D gene uncertain. This CDR3 comprises 15 residues. V was cut by 2 bases and J by 1 base, with 14 bases left in between. Germline V gene lookup returns CDR1 GTSNPN and CDR2 SVGIG (reference sequence). The chain's CDR3 is CAWSPSFRRNTEAFF. The CDR3 bases are TGTGCCTGGAGTCCATCCTTTAGGCGGAACACTGAAGCTTTCTTT.